One T cell receptor (beta chain) is described in this entry. The antigen is unknown. This sample is part of a study of beta chain features in type 1 diabetes. Points from the study as a whole: Compared to healthy donors, patients appeared to have naive, central memory and Treg TCRB repertoires that were more alike.

Sequenced material consisted of expressed TCRB transcripts (all of the isolated RNA was reverse transcribed). Libraries were prepared by immunoSEQ multiplex PCR; TCRdb keeps only in-frame clonotypes and omits some of them. In the table there are 450,000 to 600,000 clones, about 30% of which are singletons. The V and J ends lost 5 bases and 1 base, in that order; junction bases with no gene match: 6. Germline lookup yields CDR1 MGHDK and CDR2 SYGVNS. CDR3 length: 15 amino acids. The chain uses TRBV25-1 and TRBJ1-1; 8 nucleotides match TRBD1. The source of this sequence is a man aged 18-30 years in good health. The sequenced sample consisted of naive CD4+ T cells from blood. CDR3 region: CASSTPGTGNTEAFF. The DNA for the CDR3 is TGTGCCAGCAGTACTCCCGGGACAGGGAACACTGAAGCTTTCTTT. Looking up the rest from reference TRBV25-1 and TRBJ1-1 gives the full variable domain: EADIYQTPRYLVIGTGKKITLECSQTMGHDKMYWYQQDPGMELHLIHYSYGVNSTEKGDLSSESTVSRIRTEHFPLTLESARPSHTSQYLCASSTPGTGNTEAFFGQGTRLTVV.